The present T cell receptor (beta chain) was sequenced within a study of human T cells and chemical hapten exposure. Study results and limitations: In comparison with controls, expanded TCRs gave rise to a significantly larger number of large CDR3 similarity clusters.

CDR1 and CDR2 from the germline V gene are DFQATT and SNEGSKA (reference sequence). The CDR3 consists of 16 residues. Trimming cost V 3 bases and J 0 bases; bases outside gene matches: 9. Each CDR3 protein is one row after TCRdb ran MiXCR on the RACE reads. The sample shows tens of thousands of distinct CDR3 sequences, 9.5% to 15% of them seen only once. Sample time point: pre-sensitization, week 0. Treatment noted: therapeutic diphenylcyclopropenone sensitization with weekly scalp DPC. This clonotype was seen at least ten times. Its antigen is as yet unknown. The sample in question was whole blood, obtained in connection with sensitization to the hapten diphenylcyclopropenone (DPC). The genes are TRBV20-1 and TRBJ1-2; 8 nucleotides match TRBD1. This TCR was recovered from a woman aged 30 to 39 with alopecia areata. Some clones in this sample may be carry-over from other donors' samples. CDR3 amino acids: CSARARGRLSNYGYTF. The CDR3 coding sequence is TGCAGTGCTAGGGCCAGGGGGCGCTTATCTAACTATGGCTACACCTTC.